The sequence of this T cell receptor beta chain was determined in a study of blood T cell repertoires in COVID-19. Whole-study context: The cDNA or gDNA used as material had been derived from T cells, B-cell-depleted T cells, or PBMCs.

Source study methods: The authors estimated nucleated cell counts from reference gene primer amplification. Data came from immunoSEQ multiplex PCR; TCRdb stores just in-frame clones and leaves some out. For V, J and clone size, that table is used; D and trimming come from the DNA. The repertoire consists of about 270,000 clones, with around 90% occurring once and the leading ten covering over 3.5%. Residents of about two dozen US areas, aged roughly 18 to 90 years, made up the participants. Allocation to cohorts depended on clinical history reported by the participants. The germline CDR1 and CDR2 sequences are ENHRY and SYGVKD. This CDR3 region has 13 residues. Deletions cut 10 bases from V and 3 bases from J, with 16 bases between.

The receptor was derived from a woman aged 30 to 39 with acute COVID-19. Sequences were obtained from PBMCs or T cells enriched from blood (not recorded which). The chain has TRBV10-3 and TRBJ2-7, with D possibly matching TRBD1 (6 bases). The CDR3 is CATTGFIGYEQYF. The DNA for the CDR3 is TGTGCCACCACAGGGTTTATTGGCTACGAGCAGTACTTC.